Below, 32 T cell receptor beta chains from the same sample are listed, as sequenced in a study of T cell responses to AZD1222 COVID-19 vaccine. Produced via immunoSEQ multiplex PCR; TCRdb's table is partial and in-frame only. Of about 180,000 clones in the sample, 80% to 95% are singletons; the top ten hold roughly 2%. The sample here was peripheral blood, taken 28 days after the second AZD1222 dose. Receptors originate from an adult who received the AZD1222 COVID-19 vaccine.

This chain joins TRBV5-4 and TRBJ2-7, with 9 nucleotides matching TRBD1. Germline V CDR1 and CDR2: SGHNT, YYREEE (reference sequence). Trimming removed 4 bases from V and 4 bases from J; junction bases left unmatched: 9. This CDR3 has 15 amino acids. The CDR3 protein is CASSQSNRGPYEQYF. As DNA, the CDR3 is TGTGCCAGCAGCCAATCAAACAGGGGGCCGTACGAGCAGTACTTC.

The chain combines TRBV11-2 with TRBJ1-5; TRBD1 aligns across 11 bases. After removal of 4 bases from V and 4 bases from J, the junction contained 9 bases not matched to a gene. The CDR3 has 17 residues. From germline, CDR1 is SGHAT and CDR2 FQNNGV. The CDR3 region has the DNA TGTGCCAGCAGCTCCAGGACAGGGGGCTCGGGAAATCAGCCCCAGCATTTT. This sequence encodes CASSSRTGGSGNQPQHF.

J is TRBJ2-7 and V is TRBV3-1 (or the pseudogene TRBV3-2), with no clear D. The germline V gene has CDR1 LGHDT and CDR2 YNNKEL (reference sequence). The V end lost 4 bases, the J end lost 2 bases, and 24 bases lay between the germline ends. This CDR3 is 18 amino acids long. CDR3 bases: TGTGCCAGCAGCCGAGAACATACTTTCGGCCCAACCGCCTACGAGCAGTACTTC. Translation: CASSREHTFGPTAYEQYF.

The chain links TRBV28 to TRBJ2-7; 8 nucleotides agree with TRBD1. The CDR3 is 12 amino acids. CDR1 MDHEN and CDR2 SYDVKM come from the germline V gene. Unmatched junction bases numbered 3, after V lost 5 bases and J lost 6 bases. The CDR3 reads CASSVQGAEQYF. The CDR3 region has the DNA TGTGCCAGCAGTGTGCAGGGGGCCGAGCAGTACTTC.

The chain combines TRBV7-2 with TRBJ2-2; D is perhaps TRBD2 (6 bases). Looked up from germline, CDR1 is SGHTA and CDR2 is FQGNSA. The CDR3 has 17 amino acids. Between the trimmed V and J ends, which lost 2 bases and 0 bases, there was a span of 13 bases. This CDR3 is CASSLFLAGSNTGELFF. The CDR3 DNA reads TGTGCCAGCAGCTTATTTTTGGCGGGGTCGAACACCGGGGAGCTGTTTTTT.

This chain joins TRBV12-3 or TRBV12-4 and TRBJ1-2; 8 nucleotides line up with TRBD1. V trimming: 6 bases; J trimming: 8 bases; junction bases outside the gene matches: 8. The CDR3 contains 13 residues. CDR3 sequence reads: CASRRTGYGGYTF. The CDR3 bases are TGTGCCAGCAGAAGGACAGGGTACGGGGGCTACACCTTC.

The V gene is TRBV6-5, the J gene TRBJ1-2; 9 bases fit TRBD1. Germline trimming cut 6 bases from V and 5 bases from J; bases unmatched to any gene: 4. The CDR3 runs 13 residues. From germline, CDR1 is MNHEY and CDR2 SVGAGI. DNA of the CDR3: TGTGCCAGCAGCCACAGGGGGCGGTATGGCTACACCTTC. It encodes CASSHRGRYGYTF.

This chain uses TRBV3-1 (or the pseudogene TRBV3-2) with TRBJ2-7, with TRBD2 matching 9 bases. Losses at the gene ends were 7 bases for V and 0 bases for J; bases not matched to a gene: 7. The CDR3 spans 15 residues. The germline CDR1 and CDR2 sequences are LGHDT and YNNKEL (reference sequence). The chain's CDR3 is CASTAGGVGSYEQYF. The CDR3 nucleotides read TGTGCCAGCACAGCGGGGGGTGTCGGCTCCTACGAGCAGTACTTC.

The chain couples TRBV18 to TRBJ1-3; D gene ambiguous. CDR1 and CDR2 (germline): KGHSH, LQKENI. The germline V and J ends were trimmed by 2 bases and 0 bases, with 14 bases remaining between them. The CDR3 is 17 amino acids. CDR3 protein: CASSPDISGVSGNTIYF. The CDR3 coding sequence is TGTGCCAGCTCACCAGATATTTCCGGGGTCTCTGGAAACACCATATATTTT. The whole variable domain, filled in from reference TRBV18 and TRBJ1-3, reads NAGVMQNPRHLVRRRGQEARLRCSPMKGHSHVYWYRQLPEEGLKFMVYLQKENIIDESGMPKERFSAEFPKEGPSILRIQQVVRGDSAAYFCASSPDISGVSGNTIYFGEGSWLTVV.

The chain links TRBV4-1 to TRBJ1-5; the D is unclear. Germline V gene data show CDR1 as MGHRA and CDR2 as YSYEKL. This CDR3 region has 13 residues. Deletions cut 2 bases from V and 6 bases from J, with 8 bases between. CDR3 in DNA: TGCGCCAGCAGCCAACAGGAGGGTCAGCCCCAGCATTTT. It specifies CASSQQEGQPQHF.

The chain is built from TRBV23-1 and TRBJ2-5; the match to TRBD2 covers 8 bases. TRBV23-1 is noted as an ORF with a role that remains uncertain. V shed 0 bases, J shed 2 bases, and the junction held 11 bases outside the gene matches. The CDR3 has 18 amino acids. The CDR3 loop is CASSQSGALRGEQETQYF. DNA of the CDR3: TGCGCCAGCAGTCAATCAGGGGCGTTGCGGGGGGAACAAGAGACCCAGTACTTC.

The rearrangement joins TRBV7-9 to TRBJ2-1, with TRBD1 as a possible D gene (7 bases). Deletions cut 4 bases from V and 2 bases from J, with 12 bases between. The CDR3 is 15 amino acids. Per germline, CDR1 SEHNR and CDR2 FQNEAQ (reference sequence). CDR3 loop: CASSSFRGAYNEQFF. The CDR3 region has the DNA TGTGCCAGCAGCTCCTTCAGGGGGGCCTACAATGAGCAGTTCTTC.

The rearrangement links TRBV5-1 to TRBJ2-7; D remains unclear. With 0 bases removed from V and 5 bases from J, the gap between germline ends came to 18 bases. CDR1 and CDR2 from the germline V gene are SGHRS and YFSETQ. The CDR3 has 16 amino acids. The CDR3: CASSLEGRVSSDEQYF. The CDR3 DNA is TGCGCCAGCAGCTTGGAAGGGCGAGTCAGTTCGGACGAGCAGTACTTC.

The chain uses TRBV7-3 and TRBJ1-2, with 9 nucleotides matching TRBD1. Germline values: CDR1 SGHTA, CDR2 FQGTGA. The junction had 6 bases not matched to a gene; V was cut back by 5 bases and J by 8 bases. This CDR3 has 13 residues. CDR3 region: CASSPRDRDGYTF. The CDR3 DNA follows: TGTGCCAGCAGCCCCCGGGACAGGGACGGCTACACCTTC.

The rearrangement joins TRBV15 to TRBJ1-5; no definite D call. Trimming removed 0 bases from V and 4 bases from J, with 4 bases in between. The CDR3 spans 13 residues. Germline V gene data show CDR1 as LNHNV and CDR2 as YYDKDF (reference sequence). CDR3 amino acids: CATSRDRNQPQHF. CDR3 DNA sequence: TGTGCCACCAGCAGAGATAGGAATCAGCCCCAGCATTTT.

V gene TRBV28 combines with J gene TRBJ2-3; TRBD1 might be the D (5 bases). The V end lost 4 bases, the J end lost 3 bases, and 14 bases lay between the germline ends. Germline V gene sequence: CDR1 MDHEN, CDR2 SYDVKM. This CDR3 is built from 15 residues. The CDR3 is CASSSWGKITDTQYF. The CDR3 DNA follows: TGTGCCAGCAGTTCCTGGGGCAAGATAACAGATACGCAGTATTTT.

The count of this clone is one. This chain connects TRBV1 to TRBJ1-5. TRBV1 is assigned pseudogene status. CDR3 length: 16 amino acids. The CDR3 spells CTSSHPSGQGAGPQHF. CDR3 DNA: TGCACCAGCAGCCACCCCTCGGGTCAGGGAGCGGGGCCCCAGCATTTT.

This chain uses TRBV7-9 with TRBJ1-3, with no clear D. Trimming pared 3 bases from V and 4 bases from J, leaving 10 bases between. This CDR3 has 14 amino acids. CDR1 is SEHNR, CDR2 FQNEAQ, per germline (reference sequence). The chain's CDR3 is CASSLGAEGNTIYF. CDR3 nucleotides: TGTGCCAGCAGCTTGGGAGCGGAGGGAAACACCATATATTTT.

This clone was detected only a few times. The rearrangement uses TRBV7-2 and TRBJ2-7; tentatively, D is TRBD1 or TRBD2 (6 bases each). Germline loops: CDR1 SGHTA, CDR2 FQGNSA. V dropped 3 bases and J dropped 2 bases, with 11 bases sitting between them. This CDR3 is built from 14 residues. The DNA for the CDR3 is TGTGCCAGCAGCTTTTCCGGGGGCCCCTACGAGCAGTACTTC. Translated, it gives CASSFSGGPYEQYF.

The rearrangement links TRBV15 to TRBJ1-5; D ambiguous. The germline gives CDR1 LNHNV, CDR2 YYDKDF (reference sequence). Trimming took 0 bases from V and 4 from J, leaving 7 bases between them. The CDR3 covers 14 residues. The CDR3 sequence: CATSRDLGNQPQHF. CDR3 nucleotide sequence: TGTGCCACCAGCAGAGATCTGGGGAATCAGCCCCAGCATTTT.

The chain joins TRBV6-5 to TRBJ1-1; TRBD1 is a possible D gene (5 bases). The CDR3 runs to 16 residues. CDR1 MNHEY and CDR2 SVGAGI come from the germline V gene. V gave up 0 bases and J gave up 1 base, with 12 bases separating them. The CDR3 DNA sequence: TGTGCCAGCAGTTACTCGGGGGGAATAGGGAACACTGAAGCTTTCTTT. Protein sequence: CASSYSGGIGNTEAFF.

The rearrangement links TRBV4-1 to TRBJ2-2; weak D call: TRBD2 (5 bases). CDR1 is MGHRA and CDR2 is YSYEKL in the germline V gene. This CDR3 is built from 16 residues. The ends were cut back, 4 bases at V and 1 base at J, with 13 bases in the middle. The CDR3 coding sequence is TGCGCCAGCAGCCGGCTACAGCGGAGGAACACCGGGGAGCTGTTTTTT. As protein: CASSRLQRRNTGELFF.

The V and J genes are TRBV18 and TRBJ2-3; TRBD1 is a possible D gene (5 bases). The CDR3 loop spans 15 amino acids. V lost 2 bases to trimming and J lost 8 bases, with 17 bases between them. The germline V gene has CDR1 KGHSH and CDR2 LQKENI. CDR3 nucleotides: TGTGCCAGCTCACCAGGGCAGGGTGTCCTGGGTACGCAGTATTTT. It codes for CASSPGQGVLGTQYF.

CDR3 sequence reads: CASSTPRLGWQFF. CDR3 sequence (DNA): TGTGCCAGCAGTACCCCTAGGCTGGGCTGGCAGTTCTTC. The chain joins TRBV28 to TRBJ2-1; unclear D gene. CDR1 is MDHEN, CDR2 SYDVKM, per germline. CDR3 length: 13 amino acids. The V end was cut by 5 bases, the J end by 12 bases, with 17 bases between.

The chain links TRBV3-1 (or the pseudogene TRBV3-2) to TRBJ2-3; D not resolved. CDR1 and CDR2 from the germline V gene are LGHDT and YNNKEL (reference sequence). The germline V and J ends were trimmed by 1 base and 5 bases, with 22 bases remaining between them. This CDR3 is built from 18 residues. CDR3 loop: CASSQAPSPSIPRDTQYF. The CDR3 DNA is TGTGCCAGCAGCCAAGCCCCCTCGCCCAGCATCCCAAGAGATACGCAGTATTTT.

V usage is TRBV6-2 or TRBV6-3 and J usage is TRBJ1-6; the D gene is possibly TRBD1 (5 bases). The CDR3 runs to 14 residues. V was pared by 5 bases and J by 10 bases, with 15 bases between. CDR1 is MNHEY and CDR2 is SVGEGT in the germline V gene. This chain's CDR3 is CASSNTQGDSPLHF. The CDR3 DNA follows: TGTGCCAGCAGTAATACGCAGGGAGACTCACCCCTCCACTTT.

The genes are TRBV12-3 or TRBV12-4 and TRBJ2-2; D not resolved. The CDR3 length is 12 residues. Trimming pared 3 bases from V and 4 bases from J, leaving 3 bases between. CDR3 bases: TGTGCCAGCAGTTTTCCCACCGGGGAGCTGTTTTTT. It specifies CASSFPTGELFF.

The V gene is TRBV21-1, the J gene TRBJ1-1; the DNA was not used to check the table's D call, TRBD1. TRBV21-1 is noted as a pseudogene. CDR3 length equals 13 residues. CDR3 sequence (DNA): TGTGCCAGCAGCAACAGAAGTGGCACTGAAGCTTTCTTT. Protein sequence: CASSNRSGTEAFF.

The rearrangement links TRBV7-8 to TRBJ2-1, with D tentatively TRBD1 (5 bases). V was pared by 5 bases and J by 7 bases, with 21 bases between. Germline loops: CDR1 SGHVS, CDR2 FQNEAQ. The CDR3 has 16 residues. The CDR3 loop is CASSADRFQRYNEQFF. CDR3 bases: TGTGCCAGCAGCGCAGACAGATTTCAGAGGTATAATGAGCAGTTCTTC.

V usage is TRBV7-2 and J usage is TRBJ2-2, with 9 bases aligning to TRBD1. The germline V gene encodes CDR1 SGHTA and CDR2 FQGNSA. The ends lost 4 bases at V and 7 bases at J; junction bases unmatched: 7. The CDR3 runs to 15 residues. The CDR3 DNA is TGTGCCAGCAGCTCATTACAGGGGGCGAGCGGGGAGCTGTTTTTT. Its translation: CASSSLQGASGELFF. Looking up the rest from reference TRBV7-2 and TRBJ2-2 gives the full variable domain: GAGVSQSPSNKVTEKGKDVELRCDPISGHTALYWYRQSLGQGLEFLIYFQGNSAPDKSGLPSDRFSAERTGGSVSTLTIQRTQQEDSAVYLCASSSLQGASGELFFGEGSRLTVL.

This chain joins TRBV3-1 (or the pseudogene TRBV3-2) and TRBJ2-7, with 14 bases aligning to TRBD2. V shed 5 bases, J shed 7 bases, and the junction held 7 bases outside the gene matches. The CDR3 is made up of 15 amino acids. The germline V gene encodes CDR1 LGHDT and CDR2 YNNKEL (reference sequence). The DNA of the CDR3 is TGTGCCAGCAGCTTACGACTAGCGGGGGGGCGGGAGCAGTACTTC. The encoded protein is CASSLRLAGGREQYF.

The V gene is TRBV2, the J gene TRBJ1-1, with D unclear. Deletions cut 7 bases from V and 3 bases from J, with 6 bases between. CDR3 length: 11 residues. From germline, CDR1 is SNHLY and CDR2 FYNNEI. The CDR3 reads CASTYYTEAFF. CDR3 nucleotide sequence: TGTGCCAGCACCTACTACACTGAAGCTTTCTTT.